These T cell receptor beta chains were read from a single sample in a study of CD8+CD57+ T cells in acquired aplastic anemia. TCRdb reprocessed the reads via MiXCR and lists one record per CDR3 protein. This repertoire shows some 410,000 distinct CDR3 sequences, about two thirds found once; its top ten account for less than 4%. The sequenced sample was sorted CD4+, CD8+, or CD8+CD57+ T cells (not recorded which) from PBMCs. Receptors originate from a human donor in good health, serving as a control. Both conserved end residues are part of each CDR3. The order of the fields is D gene, clone size, V gene, J gene, CDR3 DNA, CDR3 protein. The D gene is left open where the match is weak. Size is omitted from some rows. Given values are once, few, many or a class for expanded clones.

>NA|NA|TRBV7-3|TRBJ2-2
NA
CASSETSGGTYNEQFFGELFF
>NA|few|TRBV6-5|TRBJ1-4
TGTGCCAGCAGTCCGTTTTTAAATGAAAAACTGTTTTTT
CASSPFLNEKLFF
>NA|NA|TRBV7-9|TRBJ2-7
TGTGCCAGCAGCATTAAAAGTGGAGGAGCCGGGGAGCTGTTC
CASSIKSGGAGELF
>NA|NA|TRBV7-4|TRBJ2-2
TGTGCCAGCAGTGAGACAGGAGCCACGAACACCGGGGAGCTGTTTTTT
CASSETGATNTGELFF
>NA|NA|TRBV2|TRBJ1-6
TGTGCCAGCAGAAGGGGGGTGGCAAATTCGCCCCTGCACTTT
CASRRGVANSPLHF
>TRBD1|many|TRBV6-5|TRBJ1-1
TGTGCCAGCAGTGGACAGGCAAGGGAAGCTTTCTTT
CASSGQAREAFF
>TRBD2|NA|TRBV9|TRBJ2-1
TGTGCCAGCAGCGTCATGGCGGGAGGGTATGAGCAGTTCTTC
CASSVMAGGYEQFF
>NA|NA|TRBV12-3/TRBV12-4|TRBJ1-6
TGTGCCAGCAGTATAGCTTCCGGTTCACCCCTCCACTTT
CASSIASGSPLHF
>NA|NA|TRBV9|TRBJ1-2
TGTGCCGGCAGCTTAGGGTGGGGGTATGGCTACACCTTC
CAGSLGWGYGYTF
>NA|once|TRBV2|TRBJ2-7
TGTGCCAGCGGTAGCAACCGCGAGGGGGGCTACAACGAGCAGTACTTC
CASGSNREGGYNEQYF
>NA|NA|TRBV9|TRBJ2-3
TGTGCCAGCAGCTTGAATCTGGGGCCCGGATACAATGAGCAGTATTTT
CASSLNLGPGYNEQYF
>NA|NA|TRBV24-1|TRBJ2-7
TGTGCCTCCTACAATACGACAGGTTCCGACGCGCAGTACTTC
CASYNTTGSDAQYF
>NA|NA|TRBV10-3|TRBJ2-3
TGTGCCATCAGTCAGGGGGGCCAGGGCGATGCGCAGTATTTT
CAISQGGQGDAQYF
>NA|few|TRBV9|TRBJ1-6
TGTGCCAGTAGCCTCGAGCTTAATTCACCCCTCCACTTT
CASSLELNSPLHF
>NA|NA|TRBV29-1|TRBJ1-2
TGCAGCGTTGAAGATCCAGGAGGTTTAGCAGGCTACACCTTC
CSVEDPGGLAGYTF
>TRBD2|NA|TRBV7-9|TRBJ2-5
TGTGCCAGCAGCTCTCCGACTAGCGAGGAGACCCAGTACTTC
CASSSPTSEETQYF
>NA|NA|TRBV29-1|TRBJ2-5
TGCAGTGTTCGGGGTGGACGACAGGCCAAGTACTTC
CSVRGGRQAKYF
>NA|NA|TRBV5-4|TRBJ2-5
TGTGCCAGCAGCTTAGAAGCGAGTCAAGAAGAGACCCAGTACTTC
CASSLEASQEETQYF
>NA|NA|TRBV7-2|TRBJ2-3
TGTGCCAGCAGCACTCAGGGGCTTAGTTCACCCCTCCACTATTTT
CASSTQGLSSPLHYF
>NA|NA|TRBV20-1|TRBJ2-1
TGCAGTGCTAGGGGTTTTGATAGCTCCTACAATGAGCAGTTCTTC
CSARGFDSSYNEQFF
>NA|NA|TRBV7-2|TRBJ1-6
TGTGCCAGCAGTGAAGAGCGTTCACCTCTCCACTTT
CASSEERSPLHF
>NA|NA|TRBV20-1|TRBJ2-3
TGCGGTGAGGGGATTACTAGCACAGATACGCAGTATTTC
CGEGITSTDTQYF
>NA|NA|TRBV10-2|TRBJ2-7
TGTGCCAGTAGTATGAGCACACTGACCTACGAGCAGAACTTC
CASSMSTLTYEQNF
>NA|NA|TRBV7-3|TRBJ1-4
TGTGCCAGCAGTGGGGGTTATGAAAACCTGTTTTTT
CASSGGYENLFF
>NA|NA|TRBV4-2|TRBJ1-6
TGTGCCAGCAGCCAAGAGACCCAGGGCCAATCACCCCTCCACTTT
CASSQETQGQSPLHF
>TRBD2|NA|TRBV7-3|TRBJ2-7
TGTGCCAGCAGCTCGACTAGCGGCACAGCGGAGGCGCAGTACTTC
CASSSTSGTAEAQYF
>NA|NA|TRBV11-3|TRBJ2-7
TGTGCCAGGACCGGGGGATGCACCTCTGGCTACGAGCAGTACTTC
CARTGGCTSGYEQYF
>NA|NA|TRBV20-1|TRBJ2-3
TGCAGTGCAACCCGACCTAGCACAGATCAGTATTTT
CSATRPSTDQYF
>NA|once|TRBV19|TRBJ1-2
TGTGCCAGTAGTCCTACGGACGCAACCGGCTACACCTTC
CASSPTDATGYTF
>NA|NA|TRBV5-5|TRBJ2-7
TGTGCCACCAGCAGAGACGGGAACTACGAGCAGTACTTC
CATSRDGNYEQYF
>TRBD1|NA|TRBV7-2|TRBJ2-6
TGTGCCAGCAGCTTGTGTCCGCCCGGGACAGGAGGCTCTGGGGCCAACGTCCTGACTTTC
CASSLCPPGTGGSGANVLTF
>NA|NA|TRBV7-3|TRBJ2-1
TGTGCCAGCAGTACAATTGGCCCCAATGAGCAGTTCTTC
CASSTIGPNEQFF
>TRBD1|many|TRBV9|TRBJ1-2
TGTGCCAGCAGCGTAGCCGGGACAGGGAACTATGGCTACACCTTC
CASSVAGTGNYGYTF
>NA|once|TRBV12-3/TRBV12-4|TRBJ2-7
TGTGCCAGCAGTTTAAGTTTTAGTATTCCAGGCGAGCAGTACTTC
CASSLSFSIPGEQYF
>TRBD1|NA|TRBV7-2|TRBJ1-6
TGTGCCTGCGCCCTCGAGGGGGCCCAAGAGACCCAGTACCTCCACTTT
CACALEGAQETQYLHF
>NA|many|TRBV9|TRBJ1-1
TGTGCCAGCAGCGTAGCTGGGTGGGCAGACACTGAAGCTTTCTTT
CASSVAGWADTEAFF
>NA|once|TRBV7-2|TRBJ1-1
TGTGCCAGCAGCAGGGGGGGGGCGAACACTGAAGCTTTCTTT
CASSRGGANTEAFF
>NA|NA|TRBV7-8|TRBJ2-3
TGTGCCAGCAATCCCTCGGCGGGGGCGGCCACAGATACGCAGTATTTT
CASNPSAGAATDTQYF
>NA|NA|TRBV9|TRBJ1-2
TGTGCCAGCAGCCCAACGACAGTTAACTATGGCTACACCTTC
CASSPTTVNYGYTF
>TRBD1|NA|TRBV9|TRBJ1-6
TGTGCCAGCAGCTCCCTCGACAGGGGGAACACTGAAGCCCTCCACTTT
CASSSLDRGNTEALHF
>NA|NA|TRBV5-1|TRBJ2-7
TGCGCCAGCAGCCTATCGCAGGAGACCGAGCAGTACTTC
CASSLSQETEQYF
>TRBD1|many|TRBV7-3|TRBJ2-2
TGTGCCAGCAGCTTAATCGGACAGGGGGCGACCTCGAACACCGGGGAGCTGTTTTTT
CASSLIGQGATSNTGELFF
>TRBD1|NA|TRBV6-1|TRBJ1-3
TGTGCCAGCAGTCCGCCCGGGACAGGCCTACAGGACTCTGGAAACACCATATATTTT
CASSPPGTGLQDSGNTIYF
>NA|many|TRBV7-2|TRBJ1-2
TGTGCCAGCAGCTATACGGTTTCTGGGGGCTACACCTTC
CASSYTVSGGYTF
>TRBD1|NA|TRBV24-1|TRBJ2-2
TGTGCCACCAGTGGGACAGGGGCCACCGGGGAGCTGTTTTTT
CATSGTGATGELFF
>NA|NA|TRBV20-1|TRBJ1-1
TGCAGCGCAAGAATAGCGGAGGTTGGGCTGGCTTTCTTT
CSARIAEVGLAFF
>NA|many|TRBV9|TRBJ2-7
TGTGCCAGCAGCGTAGTAGGAGGACAGCAGTACTTC
CASSVVGGQQYF
>TRBD2|NA|TRBV7-7|TRBJ2-2
TGTGCTAGAGACGAGCGGGGGGGCGTCACCGGGGAGCTGTTTTTT
CARDERGGVTGELFF
>NA|NA|TRBV5-1|TRBJ1-2
TGCGCCAGCAGCAAGGCTACACAAGGGTATGGCTACGCCTTC
CASSKATQGYGYAF
>NA|NA|TRBV2|TRBJ2-3
TGTGCCAGCAGTGATCTCAGGGCGACAGATACGCAGTATTTT
CASSDLRATDTQYF
>NA|many|TRBV19|TRBJ1-5
TGTGCCAGTAGTATGACAGATAGCAATCAGCCCCAGCATTTT
CASSMTDSNQPQHF
>NA|few|TRBV7-7|TRBJ2-3
TGTGCCAGCAGCAAGACTTCAGGAGATACGCAGTATTTT
CASSKTSGDTQYF
>NA|few|TRBV18|TRBJ1-6
TGTGCCAGCTCACCGGATGGGGGCGCCTATAATTCACCCCTCCACTTT
CASSPDGGAYNSPLHF
>TRBD1|many|TRBV5-6|TRBJ2-3
TGTGCCAGCAGACTGGACAGGGGGGTGGCAGATACGCAGTATTTT
CASRLDRGVADTQYF
>NA|NA|TRBV20-1|TRBJ2-7
TGCAGTGCTAGAGATCCCCAGAGACAGATCTACGAGCAGTACTTC
CSARDPQRQIYEQYF
>TRBD1|NA|TRBV12-3/TRBV12-4|TRBJ1-1
TGTGCCAGCAGTCATAACAGGGGTTTGGGAGTTAACACTGAAGCTTTCTTT
CASSHNRGLGVNTEAFF
>NA|NA|TRBV10-1|TRBJ2-1
TGCGCCAGCAGTGAGTCGAGTCCGCCCTGCAATGAGCAGTTCTTC
CASSESSPPCNEQFF